This entry describes one T cell receptor beta chain. This CDR3 is built from 13 residues. V lost 1 base and J lost 8, with 9 bases in between. The germline V gene has CDR1 SEHNR and CDR2 FQNEAQ (reference sequence). Unique molecular identifiers were used to barcode this TCRbeta library. TCRdb fed the PCR reads into MiXCR, producing one record per CDR3 protein. The table includes a few hundred thousand distinct CDR3 sequences, 20% detected once. The sample is drawn from a study of T-cell reconstitution after alpha-beta-depleted transplantation in children. The sequence came from a human donor who donated a stem cell graft to a child with acute myeloid leukemia. This chain connects TRBV7-9 to TRBJ2-1; no reliable D call. The sample was PBMCs from the stem cell graft donor, taken from the stem cell graft. CDR3 residues: CASSLDRLHEQFF. CDR3 coding DNA: TGTGCCAGCAGCTTAGATCGCCTTCATGAGCAGTTCTTC.